The 28 T cell receptor beta chains presented below share a single source sample, sequenced in a study of blood T cell repertoires in COVID-19. The method was immunoSEQ multiplex PCR; TCRdb's version includes in-frame clones alone and lacks a portion of them. In the table there are about 82,000 clones, about 73% of which are singletons. Sequencing was performed on peripheral blood. The receptor set was obtained from a man aged 55-75 years with COVID-19, enrolled during active disease.

The chain has TRBV29-1 and TRBJ1-2; TRBD1 aligns across 7 bases. The V gene's germline CDR1 is SQVTM and CDR2 ANQGSEA. This CDR3 has 13 residues. With V trimmed by 8 bases and J by 1 base, 7 bases remained unmatched. Here the CDR3 DNA reads TGCAGCCTCCACAGGGGCGATAACTATGGCTACACCTTC. Amino acids: CSLHRGDNYGYTF.

The rearrangement uses TRBV12-3 or TRBV12-4 and TRBJ1-2, with 8 bases identical to TRBD1. The ends lost 6 bases at V and 8 bases at J; junction bases unmatched: 8. The CDR3 totals 13 residues. In DNA, the CDR3 is TGTGCCAGCAGGCCTCGGACAGGGAAGGGCTACACCTTC. Its protein is CASRPRTGKGYTF.

The chain carries TRBV7-2 and TRBJ2-7; tentatively, D is TRBD2 (6 bases). V gave up 4 bases and J gave up 6 bases, with 16 bases separating them. Germline CDR1 and CDR2: SGHTA and FQGNSA. This CDR3 region has 14 residues. For the CDR3, the DNA is TGTGCCAGCAGCTCCGGGACTCCAATTTCCGAGCAGTACTTC. The encoded protein is CASSSGTPISEQYF.

V is TRBV3-1 (or the pseudogene TRBV3-2) and J is TRBJ2-3, with 13 bases matching TRBD2. Germline V CDR1 and CDR2: LGHDT, YNNKEL (reference sequence). The CDR3 loop spans 17 amino acids. J gave up 3 bases and V 3 bases, and 6 bases lay outside the gene matches. DNA of the CDR3: TGTGCCAGCAGCCAGAAACTAGCGGGAGGGTGGACAGATACGCAGTATTTT. Amino acids: CASSQKLAGGWTDTQYF.

J is TRBJ2-2 and V is TRBV11-3; TRBD2 matches at 9 bases. CDR1 and CDR2 from the germline V gene are SGHNT and YENEEA. Trimming at V came to 2 bases and at J to 6 bases, leaving 10 bases not matched to a gene. This CDR3 contains 17 residues. Here the CDR3 reads CASSLSEWREGPGELFF. The CDR3 region has the DNA TGTGCCAGCAGCTTATCTGAGTGGCGGGAGGGCCCCGGGGAGCTGTTTTTT. Looking up the rest from reference TRBV11-3 and TRBJ2-2 gives the full variable domain: EAGVVQSPRYKIIEKKQPVAFWCNPISGHNTLYWYLQNLGQGPELLIRYENEEAVDDSQLPKDRFSAERLKGVDSTLKIQPAELGDSAVYLCASSLSEWREGPGELFFGEGSRLTVL.

J is TRBJ1-1 and V is TRBV6-5; 9 positions agree with TRBD1. V dropped 4 bases and J dropped 6; count of bases not matched to a gene: 12. The germline CDR1 and CDR2 sequences are MNHEY and SVGAGI. This CDR3 comprises 16 residues. The chain's CDR3 is CASSSEEQGAHAEAFF. Written as DNA, the CDR3 is TGTGCCAGCAGTTCCGAGGAACAGGGGGCGCACGCTGAAGCTTTCTTT.

The chain couples TRBV6-2 or TRBV6-3 to TRBJ1-3; D is unresolved. Germline CDR1 MNHEY, CDR2 SVGEGT. The CDR3 runs 14 residues. The ends were cut back, 4 bases at V and 0 bases at J, with 7 bases in the middle. The CDR3 loop reads CASSSGRSGNTIYF. In DNA, the CDR3 is TGTGCCAGCAGTTCGGGTCGCTCTGGAAACACCATATATTTT.

The chain is built from TRBV19 and TRBJ1-4; tentatively, D is TRBD1 (6 bases). V dropped 5 bases and J dropped 5 bases, with 9 bases sitting between them. The length of the CDR3 is 13 residues. In germline, CDR1 is LNHDA, CDR2 SQIVND (reference sequence). This CDR3 is CASSSRGNEKLFF. CDR3 nucleotides: TGTGCCAGTAGTTCCAGGGGAAATGAAAAACTGTTTTTT.

V and J are TRBV21-1 and TRBJ2-5; the tabulated D call, TRBD2, remains unverified against the DNA. TRBV21-1 is deemed a pseudogene. The CDR3 sequence is 15 residues long. Here the CDR3 DNA reads TGTGCCAGCAGCGTCCCATGGGACTCTTCGGAGACCCAGTACTTC. It is translated as CASSVPWDSSETQYF.

This sequence joins TRBV5-1 and TRBJ2-3; D remains unclear. Trimming left V 2 bases short and J 4 bases short, with 5 bases between. The CDR3 length is 12 residues. The germline V gene encodes CDR1 SGHRS and CDR2 YFSETQ. The CDR3, as DNA: TGCGCCAGCAGCTTATTAGCAGATACGCAGTATTTT. The encoded protein is CASSLLADTQYF.

The CDR3 protein is CASSQEGGFSGANVLTF. CDR3 nucleotides: TGCGCCAGCAGCCAAGAAGGGGGTTTCTCTGGGGCCAACGTCCTGACTTTC. The chain joins TRBV4-3 to TRBJ2-6; possible D gene TRBD1, 6 bases. Germline CDR1 is LGHNA and CDR2 is YSLEER. The CDR3 totals 17 residues. The ends were cut back, 0 bases at V and 0 bases at J, with 9 bases in the middle.

The V gene is TRBV4-1, the J gene TRBJ1-4, with a weak D call TRBD1 (5 bases). Germline V gives CDR1 MGHRA, CDR2 YSYEKL. Between the trimmed V and J ends, which lost 0 bases and 8 bases, there was a span of 22 bases. This CDR3 contains 18 residues. The CDR3 spells CASSQEEVSGERGEKLFF. DNA for the CDR3: TGCGCCAGCAGCCAAGAAGAAGTTTCGGGGGAAAGGGGCGAAAAACTGTTTTTT.

The CDR3 DNA reads as TGTGCCAGCAGTCCAGGGGACACTGAAGCTTTCTTT. Its translation is CASSPGDTEAFF. The genes are TRBV7-9 and TRBJ1-1, with D perhaps TRBD1 (6 bases). The CDR3 loop spans 12 amino acids. CDR1 SEHNR and CDR2 FQNEAQ come from the germline V gene (reference sequence). V was cut by 6 bases and J by 3 bases, with 8 bases left in between.

The chain joins TRBV5-6 to TRBJ2-5, with D hard to call. CDR3 size: 14 residues. The germline V and J ends were trimmed by 0 bases and 2 bases, with 8 bases remaining between them. Germline V gene data show CDR1 as SGHDT and CDR2 as YYEEEE. In DNA, the CDR3 is TGTGCCAGCAGCTTGGTATCAGTACAAGAGACCCAGTACTTC. Protein: CASSLVSVQETQYF.

This clone was seen repeatedly, ten times or more. The gene calls are TRBV29-1 and TRBJ1-1; tentatively, D is TRBD1 (5 bases). The CDR3 has 13 amino acids. Germline values: CDR1 SQVTM, CDR2 ANQGSEA. With 2 bases removed from V and 0 bases from J, the gap between germline ends came to 7 bases. This CDR3 reads CSVEQGMNTEAFF. The CDR3 DNA reads TGCAGCGTTGAACAGGGAATGAACACTGAAGCTTTCTTT.

The chain uses TRBV3-1 (or the pseudogene TRBV3-2) and TRBJ1-5, with D possibly matching TRBD1 (6 bases). The CDR3 contains 17 residues. V shed 3 bases and J shed 2 bases, with 17 bases lying between them. In germline, CDR1 is LGHDT, CDR2 YNNKEL (reference sequence). The CDR3 loop is CASSQGTTVGGNQPQHF. The CDR3 region has the DNA TGTGCCAGCAGCCAGGGGACAACCGTGGGCGGCAATCAGCCCCAGCATTTT.

The sample holds many counts of this clone. V usage is TRBV7-2 and J usage is TRBJ1-2, with a weak D call TRBD1 (6 bases). V was cut by 7 bases and J by 8 bases, with 17 bases left in between. In germline, CDR1 is SGHTA, CDR2 FQGNSA. This CDR3 is 13 amino acids long. The CDR3 DNA reads as TGTGCCAGCACCGCGGGGGGCTCTAGCGGCTACACCTTC. Translating gives CASTAGGSSGYTF.

This clone was picked up a small number of times. The chain employs TRBV5-1 and TRBJ1-4, with TRBD1 as a possible D gene (6 bases). V was cut by 0 bases and J by 7 bases, with 10 bases left in between. The CDR3 runs to 14 residues. Germline values: CDR1 SGHRS, CDR2 YFSETQ. The chain's CDR3 is CASSLDRVGEKLFF. The CDR3 DNA follows: TGCGCCAGCAGCTTGGACAGGGTGGGTGAAAAACTGTTTTTT.

This rearrangement joins TRBV5-4 to TRBJ1-3; weak D call: TRBD1 (6 bases). This CDR3 spans 14 amino acids. With 4 bases removed from V and 5 bases from J, the gap between germline ends came to 13 bases. The V gene's germline CDR1 is SGHNT and CDR2 YYREEE (reference sequence). The CDR3 here is CASSADRLRNTIYF. The CDR3 DNA follows: TGTGCCAGCAGCGCCGACAGGTTGAGAAACACCATATATTTT.

This clone was seen only once. CDR3 sequence: CASSVAPGGAMNEQFF. The CDR3 DNA reads TGTGCCAGCAGCGTAGCTCCAGGGGGCGCGATGAATGAGCAGTTCTTC. This rearrangement joins TRBV9 to TRBJ2-1; 8 bases match TRBD1. Germline assignment: CDR1 SGDLS and CDR2 YYNGEE. The CDR3 sequence is 16 residues long. J lost 7 bases, V lost 0 bases, and 9 bases had no gene match.

V usage is TRBV18 and J usage is TRBJ2-7; 8 bases match TRBD2. The junction had 10 bases not matched to a gene; V was cut back by 1 base and J by 5 bases. CDR1 and CDR2 (germline): KGHSH, LQKENI. This CDR3 contains 16 residues. The CDR3 loop reads CASSPLHGGANHEQYF. The CDR3 nucleotides are TGTGCCAGCTCACCACTCCACGGGGGGGCCAATCACGAGCAGTACTTC. Looking up the rest from reference TRBV18 and TRBJ2-7 gives the full variable domain: NAGVMQNPRHLVRRRGQEARLRCSPMKGHSHVYWYRQLPEEGLKFMVYLQKENIIDESGMPKERFSAEFPKEGPSILRIQQVVRGDSAAYFCASSPLHGGANHEQYFGPGTRLTVT.

The chain is built from TRBV7-9 and TRBJ1-1; D gene unclear. Trimming took 4 bases from V and 4 from J, leaving 10 bases between them. This CDR3 is 13 amino acids long. CDR1 is SEHNR and CDR2 is FQNEAQ in the germline V gene (reference sequence). As DNA, the CDR3 is TGTGCCAGCAGCTCGGGGTGGGGCACTGAAGCTTTCTTT. Translation: CASSSGWGTEAFF. The variable domain in full, completed from reference TRBV7-9 and TRBJ1-1, reads DTGVSQNPRHKITKRGQNVTFRCDPISEHNRLYWYRQTLGQGPEFLTYFQNEAQLEKSRLLSDRFSAERPKGSFSTLEIQRTEQGDSAMYLCASSSGWGTEAFFGQGTRLTVV.

J is TRBJ2-1 and V is TRBV5-1, with TRBD2 matching over 8 bases. CDR1 is SGHRS, CDR2 YFSETQ, per germline. The J segment lost 6 bases and the V segment lost 0 bases, leaving 2 bases of the junction unmatched. The CDR3 has 14 amino acids. CDR3 sequence: CASSLAGGGNEQFF. The CDR3 nucleotides read TGCGCCAGCAGCTTGGCGGGAGGGGGCAATGAGCAGTTCTTC.

V gene TRBV4-3 combines with J gene TRBJ2-1, with TRBD2 matching over 16 bases. V lost 1 base and J lost 5; bases outside the gene matches: 14. This CDR3 contains 21 residues. Germline CDR1 reads LGHNA; CDR2 reads YSLEER. In DNA form, the CDR3 reads TGCGCCAGCAGCCAAGTGGTCGGAGGGACTAGCGGGAGGGCCGGGCACAATGAGCAGTTCTTC. This sequence encodes CASSQVVGGTSGRAGHNEQFF.

The genes are TRBV6-6 and TRBJ2-7; a weak D match, TRBD2 (6 bases). V lost 5 bases to trimming and J lost 3 bases, with 8 bases between them. The CDR3 runs to 12 residues. CDR1 and CDR2 (germline): MNHNY, SVGAGI (reference sequence). CDR3 DNA sequence: TGTGCCAGCAGTCAAGCGGGCTACGAGCAGTACTTC. Encoded protein: CASSQAGYEQYF.

This rearrangement joins TRBV5-7 to TRBJ2-7; TRBD1 matches 10 bases. TRBV5-7 is given ORF status, its function remaining uncertain. V shed 1 base, J shed 5 bases, and the junction held 6 bases outside the gene matches. The CDR3 runs 15 residues. As DNA, the CDR3 is TGTGCCAGCAGCTTGATAGGGACAGGGGATCACGAGCAGTACTTC. This codes for CASSLIGTGDHEQYF.

This clone was found once. The chain combines TRBV5-6 with TRBJ1-2, with unresolved D. Germline V lookup: CDR1 SGHDT, CDR2 YYEEEE. The CDR3 has 13 amino acids. Trimming removed 0 bases from V and 5 bases from J, with 8 bases in between. CDR3 loop: CASSLEQKYGYTF. CDR3 in DNA: TGTGCCAGCAGCTTGGAACAGAAATATGGCTACACCTTC.

The V and J genes are TRBV18 and TRBJ2-1; 7 nucleotides align to TRBD1. Germline values: CDR1 KGHSH, CDR2 LQKENI. This CDR3 has 14 residues. V gave up 0 bases and J gave up 6 bases; unmatched junction bases: 2. CDR3 bases: TGTGCCAGCTCACCACCGTCAGGGGGCAATGAGCAGTTCTTC. Translating it yields CASSPPSGGNEQFF.